This entry lists 9 T cell receptor beta chains sequenced from one sample in a study of shared clonotypes between healthy human individuals. This table comes from immunoSEQ multiplex PCR, and its TCRdb copy is limited to in-frame clones, with some not included. Here the sample spans approximately 1.5 million clones, approximately 98% being singletons. Specimen: naive CD4+ T cells sorted from blood. Stated subset: CD45RA+ positively selected. Source of these receptors: a man under 40 in good health.

This clone was detected once. V and J are TRBV19 and TRBJ1-5, with no clear D. This CDR3 region has 15 residues. CDR1 is LNHDA and CDR2 is SQIVND in the germline V gene (reference sequence). Between the trimmed V and J ends, which lost 5 bases and 3 bases, there was a span of 14 bases. The CDR3: CASSGVAGLNQPQHF. The CDR3 coding sequence is TGTGCCAGTAGTGGTGTGGCAGGACTCAATCAGCCCCAGCATTTT.

The chain employs TRBV18 and TRBJ2-7; D might be TRBD1 (6 bases). V gave up 8 bases and J gave up 0 bases, with 14 bases separating them. CDR1 and CDR2 (germline): KGHSH, LQKENI. There are 14 residues in the CDR3. The DNA of the CDR3 is TGTGCCAGCATCCTAGGGGGAATCTCCTACGAGCAGTACTTC. It translates to CASILGGISYEQYF.

The rearrangement joins TRBV9 to TRBJ2-3, with D unclear. CDR3 length: 15 residues. Germline values: CDR1 SGDLS, CDR2 YYNGEE. Between the trimmed V and J ends, which lost 0 bases and 6 bases, there was a span of 14 bases. CDR3 bases: TGTGCCAGCAGCGTAGCGGAGACTGCGTCGGATACGCAGTATTTT. This gives the protein CASSVAETASDTQYF.

The chain uses TRBV4-2 and TRBJ2-7; no definite D call. CDR1 and CDR2 (germline): LGHNA, YNFKEQ. The CDR3 extends over 14 amino acids. V dropped 4 bases and J dropped 3 bases, with 13 bases sitting between them. The CDR3 DNA sequence: TGTGCCAGCAGCCGAGAGGTCGGGTTCTACGAGCAGTACTTC. Translation gives CASSREVGFYEQYF.

A word on this clone: This same CDR3 is encoded by further DNA sequences in the sample. V is TRBV7-9 and J is TRBJ2-3; D unclear. This CDR3 has 12 residues. The V gene lost 2 bases and the J gene lost 1 base, with 1 base spanning the gap. CDR1 and CDR2 (germline): SEHNR, FQNEAQ (reference sequence). This chain's CDR3 is CASSLRTDTQYF. The CDR3 DNA sequence: TGTGCCAGCAGCTTACGCACAGATACGCAGTATTTT.

This clone was found once. The V gene is TRBV10-3, the J gene TRBJ2-1; 9 positions match TRBD2. V lost 3 bases to trimming and J lost 7 bases; unmatched junction nucleotides: 7. Germline assignment: CDR1 ENHRY and CDR2 SYGVKD. The CDR3 extends over 15 amino acids. As DNA, the CDR3 is TGTGCCATCAGTGATGTTCTGCGGGAGGGGAATGAGCAGTTCTTC. Protein product: CAISDVLREGNEQFF.

A word on this clone: Within the sample, other DNA sequences also encode this same CDR3. The chain employs TRBV5-1 and TRBJ2-2; D remains ambiguous. The V gene lost 2 bases and the J gene lost 6 bases, with 5 bases spanning the gap. The germline V gene has CDR1 SGHRS and CDR2 YFSETQ. The CDR3 runs 12 residues. CDR3 residues: CASSFGAGELFF. The CDR3 coding sequence is TGCGCCAGCAGCTTTGGAGCCGGGGAGCTGTTTTTT.

V and J are TRBV11-2 and TRBJ2-5, with a weak D call TRBD1 (5 bases). The V and J ends lost 5 bases and 3 bases respectively, with 10 bases between them. The CDR3 loop spans 13 amino acids. Germline loops: CDR1 SGHAT, CDR2 FQNNGV. The CDR3 reads CASSPGQEETQYF. The CDR3 nucleotides are TGTGCCAGCAGCCCCGGACAAGAAGAGACCCAGTACTTC.

The table lists this clone with a count of one. The gene calls are TRBV7-9 and TRBJ2-1; 8 bases are a match to TRBD1. CDR3 length: 14 residues. Germline CDR1 SEHNR, CDR2 FQNEAQ (reference sequence). V shed 3 bases and J 7 bases; nucleotides not matched to a gene: 5. DNA for the CDR3: TGTGCCAGCAGCTTTCAGGGGGCGAATAATGAGCAGTTCTTC. Residues: CASSFQGANNEQFF.